A single sample gave rise to the 20 T cell receptor beta chains below, sequenced in a study of T cells in Graves' hyperthyroidism and ophthalmopathy. Template material for amplifying TCR beta CDR3 regions consisted of RNA transcripts. Using the HTBI primer set, a first-round RT-PCR was run on the TCR CDR3. TCRdb re-analysed the multiplex PCR reads in MiXCR, keeping a single row per CDR3 protein. The profile shows roughly 720,000 distinct CDR3 sequences, 15% to 20% of them singletons. Sequencing was done on a sample of blood. All receptors come from a middle-aged man with Graves' hyperthyroidism.

V gene TRBV11-2 combines with J gene TRBJ2-1; D is possibly TRBD2 (6 bases). CDR3 length equals 15 residues. V lost 6 bases to trimming and J lost 8 bases, with 20 bases between them. Germline lookup yields CDR1 SGHAT and CDR2 FQNNGV. The CDR3 region has the DNA TGTGCCAGCAGGGGTGGCAGCGGGTGGTCGGATGAGCAGTTCTTC. Its translation: CASRGGSGWSDEQFF.

The rearrangement uses TRBV3-1 and TRBJ2-5, with TRBD1 as a possible D gene (6 bases). The V gene's germline CDR1 is LGHDT and CDR2 YNNKEL (reference sequence). This CDR3 is built from 16 residues. Trimming cost V 4 bases and J 2 bases, with 17 bases left between them. The CDR3 region is CASSPGSRTDQETQYF. In nucleotides, the CDR3 is TGTGCCAGCAGCCCAGGATCACGGACAGATCAAGAGACCCAGTACTTC.

This clonotype was recorded many times. The CDR3 sequence: CASSISGTGGYEQYF. CDR3 DNA sequence: TGCGCCAGCAGCATCTCCGGGACAGGAGGTTACGAGCAGTACTTC. V and J are TRBV5-1 and TRBJ2-7; 8 nucleotides match TRBD1. Germline CDR1 SGHRS, CDR2 YFSETQ. The CDR3 runs to 15 residues. Losses at the gene ends were 4 bases for V and 4 bases for J; bases not matched to a gene: 10. The variable domain in full, completed from reference TRBV5-1 and TRBJ2-7, reads KAGVTQTPRYLIKTRGQQVTLSCSPISGHRSVSWYQQTPGQGLQFLFEYFSETQRNKGNFPGRFSGRQFSNSRSEMNVSTLELGDSALYLCASSISGTGGYEQYFGPGTRLTVT.

This clonotype was seen a handful of times. The chain links TRBV3-1 to TRBJ2-3, with 12 bases aligning to TRBD2. This CDR3 comprises 22 residues. J gave up 0 bases and V 5 bases, and 21 bases lay outside the gene matches. Germline V gives CDR1 LGHDT, CDR2 YNNKEL (reference sequence). The CDR3 here is CASSTVILLAGGLQTSTDTQYF. Here the CDR3 DNA reads TGTGCCAGCAGCACGGTGATTCTACTAGCGGGAGGACTCCAAACTAGCACAGATACGCAGTATTTT.

V gene TRBV3-1 combines with J gene TRBJ2-2; D may be TRBD1 or TRBD2 (7 bases each). CDR3 length: 20 residues. The V gene lost 5 bases and the J gene lost 0 bases, with 25 bases spanning the gap. CDR1 and CDR2 (germline): LGHDT, YNNKEL (reference sequence). Written as DNA, the CDR3 is TGTGCCAGCAGCTATCCGGCGGTTTGGGGGGGGACAGCGAACACCGGGGAGCTGTTTTTT. Translated, it gives CASSYPAVWGGTANTGELFF.

In its sample, this clonotype was seen many times. V gene TRBV28 combines with J gene TRBJ1-2; perhaps TRBD1 as D (5 bases). This CDR3 is 14 amino acids long. Trimming took off 3 bases at V and 2 bases at J, with 10 bases between the two ends. Germline V gene data show CDR1 as MDHEN and CDR2 as SYDVKM. This CDR3 is CASSFYSGNYGYTF. CDR3 coding DNA: TGTGCCAGCAGTTTCTATTCAGGGAACTATGGCTACACCTTC.

The table lists this clonotype with many counts. J is TRBJ1-5 and V is TRBV2; no definite D call. Trimming cost V 4 bases and J 5 bases, with 12 bases left between them. Germline loops: CDR1 SNHLY, CDR2 FYNNEI. The CDR3 is 14 residues long. CDR3 DNA sequence: TGTGCCAGCAGTGGGACGGGGAAGTATCAGCCCCAGCATTTT. Amino acid sequence: CASSGTGKYQPQHF.

This clonotype was recorded a few times. This chain uses TRBV6-1 with TRBJ2-5; no firm D call. The CDR3 totals 13 residues. V was trimmed by 4 bases and J by 5 bases, leaving 11 bases between them. Germline loops: CDR1 MNHNS, CDR2 SASEGT. The CDR3 nucleotides are TGTGCCAGCAGTGCTATCGACGTGGAGACCCAGTACTTC. Translated: CASSAIDVETQYF.

This clonotype was counted only a few times. This chain's CDR3 is CASSHKGLAEDTQYF. CDR3 nucleotides: TGTGCCAGCAGCCATAAGGGACTAGCGGAAGATACGCAGTATTTT. The chain uses TRBV14 and TRBJ2-3; 11 bases fit TRBD2. Germline V lookup: CDR1 SGHDN, CDR2 FVKESK. The CDR3 sequence is 15 residues long. V shed 3 bases, J shed 5 bases, and the junction held 4 bases outside the gene matches.

This clonotype was picked up many times. The gene calls are TRBV11-2 and TRBJ2-2; D gene unclear. The ends were cut back, 10 bases at V and 1 base at J, with 10 bases in the middle. This CDR3 has 13 amino acids. Germline lookup yields CDR1 SGHAT and CDR2 FQNNGV. The CDR3 DNA reads TGTGCCACCTCGGGCGGGAACACCGGGGAGCTGTTTTTT. This sequence encodes CATSGGNTGELFF.

This chain connects TRBV10-3 to TRBJ2-7, with D uncertain. V dropped 3 bases and J dropped 7 bases, with 10 bases sitting between them. The CDR3 runs to 12 residues. Germline CDR1 ENHRY, CDR2 SYGVKD. CDR3 loop: CAISESPLEQYF. DNA of the CDR3: TGTGCCATCAGTGAATCACCTTTGGAGCAGTACTTC.

This clonotype showed up many times. The chain is built from TRBV2 and TRBJ1-1; D may be TRBD1 (5 bases). The CDR3 is made up of 16 amino acids. Germline loops: CDR1 SNHLY, CDR2 FYNNEI. V shed 0 bases and J shed 0 bases, with 11 bases lying between them. The CDR3: CASSEAMQGLNTEAFF. For the CDR3, the DNA is TGTGCCAGCAGTGAAGCGATGCAGGGACTGAACACTGAAGCTTTCTTT. The full variable domain, its missing parts supplied by reference TRBV2 and TRBJ1-1, is EPEVTQTPSHQVTQMGQEVILRCVPISNHLYFYWYRQILGQKVEFLVSFYNNEISEKSEIFDDQFSVERPDGSNFTLKIRSTKLEDSAMYFCASSEAMQGLNTEAFFGQGTRLTVV.

This clonotype was found many times. This chain uses TRBV7-9 with TRBJ2-5; 7 bases are shared with TRBD1. Trimming at V came to 5 bases and at J to 5 bases, leaving 11 bases not matched to a gene. This CDR3 is 15 amino acids long. Germline V gene sequence: CDR1 SEHNR, CDR2 FQNEAQ (reference sequence). The CDR3 reads CASSLPGQFRETQYF. The CDR3 nucleotides read TGTGCCAGCAGCCTTCCGGGACAGTTTCGGGAGACCCAGTACTTC.

With regard to this clonotype: Since a much larger clone is just one base distant, this may be a read error. The chain is built from TRBV30 and TRBJ2-1, with TRBD2 matching 7 bases. The germline V gene encodes CDR1 GTSNPN and CDR2 SVGIG (reference sequence). This CDR3 is 14 amino acids long. Losses at the gene ends were 3 bases for V and 10 bases for J; bases not matched to a gene: 12. CDR3 coding DNA: TGTGCCTGGAGCTCTGTGGGAGGGCCGGGAGAGCAGTTCTTC. Protein product: CAWSSVGGPGEQFF.

This clonotype turned up a few times. The genes are TRBV29-1 and TRBJ2-2; D gene ambiguous. CDR3 length: 12 residues. Germline V lookup: CDR1 SQVTM, CDR2 ANQGSEA. The V and J ends lost 8 bases and 5 bases respectively, with 12 bases between them. CDR3 sequence: CSSQHVTGELFF. The DNA for the CDR3 is TGCAGCAGTCAGCACGTAACCGGGGAGCTGTTTTTT.

This clonotype has at least ten counts. This sequence joins TRBV12-3 or TRBV12-4 and TRBJ1-6, with 10 nucleotides matching TRBD1. The V gene end was trimmed by 3 bases and the J gene end by 10 bases; junction bases not matched to a gene: 3. The CDR3 sequence is 14 residues long. The DNA for the CDR3 is TGTGCCAGCAGTTTCGGGACAGGGGACTCACCCCTCCACTTT. Translated, it gives CASSFGTGDSPLHF.

This clonotype was seen at least ten times. The CDR3 DNA follows: TGTGCCAGCAGCTTTCCGTTAGTCAATGAGCAGTTCTTC. It is translated as CASSFPLVNEQFF. The chain employs TRBV7-9 and TRBJ2-1; D ambiguous. The V gene lost 3 bases and the J gene lost 6 bases, with 9 bases spanning the gap. Germline V gene sequence: CDR1 SEHNR, CDR2 FQNEAQ (reference sequence). This CDR3 has 13 residues.

This clonotype was recorded a few times. The rearrangement uses TRBV19 and TRBJ2-2, with 9 positions matching TRBD1. This CDR3 spans 15 amino acids. Trimming cost V 3 bases and J 5 bases; bases outside gene matches: 4. Per the germline V gene, CDR1 is LNHDA and CDR2 is SQIVND (reference sequence). The CDR3 DNA reads TGTGCCAGTAGTATGTGGACAGGGGCGACCGGGGAGCTGTTTTTT. Its translation is CASSMWTGATGELFF. Supplemented by reference TRBV19 and TRBJ2-2, the full variable domain reads DGGITQSPKYLFRKEGQNVTLSCEQNLNHDAMYWYRQDPGQGLRLIYYSQIVNDFQKGDIAEGYSVSREKKESFPLTVTSAQKNPTAFYLCASSMWTGATGELFFGEGSRLTVL.

This clonotype was recorded a few times. V and J are TRBV12-5 and TRBJ2-5, with D unresolved. V lost 2 bases and J 1 base, leaving 11 bases between the germline ends. The CDR3 loop spans 15 amino acids. The V gene's germline CDR1 is LGHNT and CDR2 FRNRAP. Here the CDR3 reads CASGLWTQGQETQYF. The CDR3 nucleotides are TGTGCTAGTGGTTTGTGGACCCAAGGCCAAGAGACCCAGTACTTC.

This clonotype was recorded a few times. The rearrangement uses TRBV4-3 and TRBJ1-1; D unclear. This CDR3 is 16 amino acids long. The V gene's germline CDR1 is LGHNA and CDR2 YSLEER. Trimming cost V 0 bases and J 1 base, with 12 bases left between them. The CDR3, as DNA: TGCGCCAGCAGCCAAGATCAAGGACGGTGGAACACTGAAGCTTTCTTT. It codes for CASSQDQGRWNTEAFF.